This TCR beta chain was observed in a study of blood T cell repertoires in COVID-19. On the study more broadly: Sites in the United States, Italy and Spain provided acute and convalescent COVID-19 samples.

Membership in each cohort depended on participant-reported clinical history. Cohort 3 recovered donors had two negative PCRs, clearance, or symptom resolution. Repertoires were generated with immunoSEQ multiplex PCR, while TCRdb's copy carries only in-frame clones and drops some. The sample shows approximately 490,000 clones, 70% to 90% of them seen only once. J lost 4 bases, V lost 2 bases, and 4 bases had no gene match. The CDR3 totals 15 residues. Germline CDR1 is MDHEN and CDR2 is SYDVKM. This chain links TRBV28 with TRBJ1-3, with 8 bases identical to TRBD1. This TCR was recovered from an older woman who had recovered from COVID-19. Sequencing was carried out using PBMCs or T cells enriched from blood (not recorded which). In DNA form, the CDR3 reads TGTGCCAGCAGTTTAAGGACAGGGATAGGAAACACCATATATTTT. This translates into CASSLRTGIGNTIYF. Full variable domain (rest looked up from reference TRBV28 and TRBJ1-3): DVKVTQSSRYLVKRTGEKVFLECVQDMDHENMFWYRQDPGLGLRLIYFSYDVKMKEKGDIPEGYSVSREKKERFSLILESASTNQTSMYLCASSLRTGIGNTIYFGEGSWLTVV.